Shown below are 23 T cell receptor beta chains from a single sample sequenced in a study of blood T cell repertoires in COVID-19 (dated by TCRdb to the early 2020s). The library came from the immunoSEQ multiplex PCR assay. Sourced from immuneACCESS, this table was stored by TCRdb with only in-frame sequences that have V and J called. A share of the clones is absent; for the studies checked, an unresolved V gene accounts for under half, and the remainder has no known explanation. This sample has about 180,000 clones in its table, and 85% of those were observed once. The ten largest clones capture approximately 5.4% of the sample. Sequenced sample: peripheral blood. The receptors stem from a woman aged 45-65 years with COVID-19, enrolled during active disease.

This clone was counted a single time. V and J are TRBV5-6 and TRBJ1-2; tentatively, D is TRBD1 (6 bases). The CDR3 is 14 amino acids. V lost 6 bases and J lost 4, with 16 bases in between. The germline V gene has CDR1 SGHDT and CDR2 YYEEEE. CDR3 region: CASTPTGTFYGYTF. The CDR3 DNA reads TGTGCCAGCACCCCCACAGGGACATTCTATGGCTACACCTTC.

CDR3 protein: CASSDQGSETQYF. The CDR3 DNA is TGTGCCAGTAGCGACCAGGGTTCGGAGACCCAGTACTTC. The chain recombines TRBV19 with TRBJ2-5; D might be TRBD1 (5 bases). This CDR3 spans 13 amino acids. The V end was cut by 6 bases, the J end by 5 bases, with 13 bases between. Germline V gene lookup returns CDR1 LNHDA and CDR2 SQIVND (reference sequence).

This sequence joins TRBV6-2 or TRBV6-3 and TRBJ2-5; 7 bases match TRBD2. Trimming cost V 3 bases and J 1 base; bases outside gene matches: 2. The CDR3 has 14 residues. The V gene's germline CDR1 is MNHEY and CDR2 SVGEGT. The CDR3 loop is CASSYGGVQETQYF. The CDR3 DNA reads TGTGCCAGCAGTTATGGGGGGGTCCAAGAGACCCAGTACTTC.

The chain employs TRBV29-1 and TRBJ2-5; no reliable D call. The CDR3 consists of 11 residues. Trimming pared 5 bases from V and 3 bases from J, leaving 7 bases between. Germline-derived CDR1 and CDR2 are SQVTM and ANQGSEA. The CDR3 region is CSVYAEETQYF. CDR3 sequence (DNA): TGCAGCGTTTACGCGGAAGAGACCCAGTACTTC. The full variable domain, its missing parts supplied by reference TRBV29-1 and TRBJ2-5, is SAVISQKPSRDICQRGTSLTIQCQVDSQVTMMFWYRQQPGQSLTLIATANQGSEATYESGFVIDKFPISRPNLTFSTLTVSNMSPEDSSIYLCSVYAEETQYFGPGTRLLVL.

V is TRBV11-2 and J is TRBJ1-3; D is possibly TRBD1 (5 bases). Germline assignment: CDR1 SGHAT and CDR2 FQNNGV. The CDR3 covers 14 residues. Trimming stripped 6 bases from V and 3 bases from J, with 12 bases between. CDR3 region: CASSVRDGGNTIYF. The DNA of the CDR3 is TGTGCCAGCAGTGTCAGGGATGGTGGAAACACCATATATTTT.

This clone was counted a few times. V and J are TRBV5-1 and TRBJ1-2, with 7 bases that match TRBD1. CDR1 is SGHRS, CDR2 YFSETQ, per germline. J lost 10 bases, V lost 4 bases, and 13 bases had no gene match. The CDR3 runs to 14 residues. This chain's CDR3 is CASSGNMDRNAYTF. In DNA, the CDR3 is TGCGCCAGCAGCGGGAATATGGACAGGAATGCCTACACCTTC.

The V call is TRBV9, the J call TRBJ2-6; D unclear. In germline, CDR1 is SGDLS, CDR2 YYNGEE. This CDR3 has 15 residues. V shed 7 bases and J shed 0 bases, with 11 bases lying between them. CDR3 nucleotide sequence: TGTGCCAGCGAGACTGAGCGCTCTGGGGCCAACGTCCTGACTTTC. It codes for CASETERSGANVLTF. The whole variable domain, remainder taken from reference TRBV9 and TRBJ2-6, is DSGVTQTPKHLITATGQRVTLRCSPRSGDLSVYWYQQSLDQGLQFLIQYYNGEERAKGNILERFSAQQFPDLHSELNLSSLELGDSALYFCASETERSGANVLTFGAGSRLTVL.

About this clone itself: Germline and junction disagree at one end, which may indicate a read error. The gene calls are TRBV29-1 and TRBJ2-1; 9 bases match TRBD1. Germline-derived CDR1 and CDR2 are SQVTM and ANQGSEA. The CDR3 covers 11 residues. The CDR3 region has the DNA TGTGGGGACAGGGTCTACAATGAGCAGTTCTTC. Protein sequence: CGDRVYNEQFF.

There are a few counts of this clone. V gene TRBV6-5 combines with J gene TRBJ1-6; no reliable D call. Germline V gene lookup returns CDR1 MNHEY and CDR2 SVGAGI. The CDR3 is 13 residues long. V was shortened by 6 bases and J by 8 bases, with 11 bases between the two germline ends. CDR3 coding DNA: TGTGCCAGCAGCCCAACCCGGTATTCACCCCTCCACTTT. This sequence encodes CASSPTRYSPLHF.

The CDR3 loop reads CASRLRQGVYEQYF. CDR3 nucleotide sequence: TGTGCCAGCAGACTAAGACAGGGGGTTTACGAGCAGTACTTC. V is TRBV27 and J is TRBJ2-7; TRBD1 aligns across 9 bases. J was trimmed by 4 bases and V by 6 bases; bases with no gene match: 7. The CDR3 has 14 residues. The germline gives CDR1 MNHEY, CDR2 SMNVEV (reference sequence).

This chain joins TRBV18 and TRBJ1-4; 9 bases match TRBD1. Trimming cost V 5 bases and J 5 bases; bases outside gene matches: 3. The CDR3 consists of 14 residues. Per the germline V gene, CDR1 is KGHSH and CDR2 is LQKENI. The CDR3 spells CASSTGTGNEKLFF. CDR3 nucleotides: TGTGCCAGCTCAACCGGGACAGGGAATGAAAAACTGTTTTTT.

The genes are TRBV9 and TRBJ2-7; unclear D gene. V dropped 0 bases and J dropped 3 bases, with 7 bases sitting between them. Germline loops: CDR1 SGDLS, CDR2 YYNGEE. This CDR3 comprises 13 residues. CDR3 in amino acids: CASSVDPSYEQYF. In nucleotides, the CDR3 is TGTGCCAGCAGCGTAGACCCCAGCTACGAGCAGTACTTC.

The V and J genes are TRBV9 and TRBJ1-2, with TRBD1 as a possible D gene (5 bases). V lost 0 bases to trimming and J lost 7 bases, with 19 bases between them. In germline, CDR1 is SGDLS, CDR2 YYNGEE. The CDR3 loop spans 16 amino acids. The CDR3: CASSVGETALIPGYTF. As DNA, the CDR3 is TGTGCCAGCAGCGTAGGCGAGACAGCTCTGATCCCTGGCTACACCTTC.

The J gene is TRBJ2-3, the V gene TRBV28; D is uncertain. CDR3 size: 12 residues. V was clipped by 7 bases and J by 3 bases, with 8 bases between them. CDR1 is MDHEN and CDR2 is SYDVKM in the germline V gene. CDR3 bases: TGTGCCAGCAACGAGGTAACAGATACGCAGTATTTT. This translates into CASNEVTDTQYF.

This rearrangement joins TRBV29-1 to TRBJ1-5; D possibly corresponds to TRBD1 (6 bases). Germline CDR1 and CDR2: SQVTM and ANQGSEA. V lost 3 bases to trimming and J lost 6 bases, with 12 bases between them. The CDR3 is 13 residues long. DNA for the CDR3: TGCAGCGTTGAGCAGGGGCAGTTTCAGCCCCAGCATTTT. This sequence encodes CSVEQGQFQPQHF.

This chain connects TRBV2 to TRBJ2-3; TRBD1 matches at 7 bases. CDR3 length: 14 amino acids. Germline V lookup: CDR1 SNHLY, CDR2 FYNNEI. V lost 7 bases and J lost 0; bases outside the gene matches: 4. CDR3 sequence (DNA): TGTGCCAGCAACCGACAGGGAAGCACAGATACGCAGTATTTT. It is translated as CASNRQGSTDTQYF.

This sequence joins TRBV18 and TRBJ2-4; 7 nucleotides agree with TRBD2. Trimming removed 3 bases from V and 6 bases from J; junction bases left unmatched: 11. CDR3 length: 16 residues. The germline V gene has CDR1 KGHSH and CDR2 LQKENI. CDR3 sequence (DNA): TGTGCCAGCTCACCCTGGCGGGGGAATGAGGGAAACATTCAGTACTTC. Protein sequence: CASSPWRGNEGNIQYF.

DNA of the CDR3: TGTGCCAGCAGCTTAGACAACAGGGGTTTCGACGAGCAGTACTTC. Amino acids: CASSLDNRGFDEQYF. The chain couples TRBV11-2 to TRBJ2-7; 7 nucleotides line up with TRBD1. CDR1 SGHAT and CDR2 FQNNGV come from the germline V gene. The junction had 7 bases not matched to a gene; V was cut back by 0 bases and J by 5 bases. The CDR3 is 15 residues long.

The V and J genes are TRBV15 and TRBJ2-7; TRBD1 aligns across 8 bases. This CDR3 contains 17 residues. Germline V lookup: CDR1 LNHNV, CDR2 YYDKDF (reference sequence). Unmatched junction bases numbered 12, after V lost 1 base and J lost 4 bases. The CDR3 sequence: CATSRALPTQGAYEQYF. Written as DNA, the CDR3 is TGTGCCACCAGCAGAGCACTTCCCACCCAGGGGGCTTACGAGCAGTACTTC. Full variable domain (missing parts from reference TRBV15 and TRBJ2-7): DAMVIQNPRYQVTQFGKPVTLSCSQTLNHNVMYWYQQKSSQAPKLLFHYYDKDFNNEADTPDNFQSRRPNTSFCFLDIRSPGLGDTAMYLCATSRALPTQGAYEQYFGPGTRLTVT.

This clone was detected once. This chain links TRBV6-5 with TRBJ1-1; D is ambiguous. The germline V gene encodes CDR1 MNHEY and CDR2 SVGAGI. There are 13 residues in the CDR3. Trimming shortened V by 7 bases and J by 0 bases, and 9 bases separated the two germline ends. The CDR3 is CASKDGVNTEAFF. CDR3 DNA: TGTGCCAGCAAAGACGGGGTGAACACTGAAGCTTTCTTT.

V is TRBV7-9 and J is TRBJ2-2; 7 bases are shared with TRBD2. With 5 bases clipped from V and 5 bases from J, the junction kept 8 bases outside the gene matches. Looked up from germline, CDR1 is SEHNR and CDR2 is FQNEAQ (reference sequence). The CDR3 runs 15 residues. The CDR3 loop reads CASSAVEAGTGELFF. DNA of the CDR3: TGTGCCAGCAGCGCAGTCGAAGCGGGGACCGGGGAGCTGTTTTTT.

This chain uses TRBV18 with TRBJ2-7; 8 positions match TRBD2. The CDR3 consists of 15 residues. Losses at the gene ends were 2 bases for V and 4 bases for J; bases not matched to a gene: 7. Germline assignment: CDR1 KGHSH and CDR2 LQKENI. The CDR3: CASSPGTSRSYEQYF. The CDR3 nucleotides are TGTGCCAGCTCACCAGGGACTAGTAGATCTTACGAGCAGTACTTC.

The V call is TRBV27, the J call TRBJ2-1; a possible D gene is TRBD1 (6 bases). The CDR3 runs 12 residues. V lost 7 bases and J lost 4, with 8 bases in between. Germline loops: CDR1 MNHEY, CDR2 SMNVEV (reference sequence). DNA of the CDR3: TGTGCCAGCAAAGGACAGTACAATGAGCAGTTCTTC. Translating gives CASKGQYNEQFF.